The next 4 T cell receptor beta chains were all read from a single sample in a study of blood T cell repertoires in COVID-19. Here immunoSEQ multiplex PCR was the method, and the copy in TCRdb shows in-frame clones only, minus some. This table has approximately 240,000 clones, approximately 79% appearing once. The sample taken for sequencing was peripheral blood. Receptor source: a woman aged 40 to 49 with active or convalescent COVID-19.

The V call is TRBV19, the J call TRBJ2-6, with D perhaps TRBD1 (5 bases). This CDR3 has 14 amino acids. Germline lookup yields CDR1 LNHDA and CDR2 SQIVND (reference sequence). V lost 3 bases to trimming and J lost 13 bases, with 16 bases between them. The DNA for the CDR3 is TGTGCCAGTAGTATTAGGGCAGGGCAAGGTGTCCTGACTTTC. Translation gives CASSIRAGQGVLTF.

The rearrangement joins TRBV13 to TRBJ2-5; 9 bases are a match to TRBD1. Germline CDR1 PRHDT, CDR2 FYEKMQ (reference sequence). The CDR3 is 14 residues long. The V and J ends lost 0 bases and 4 bases, in that order; junction bases with no gene match: 0. The CDR3 DNA reads TGTGCCAGCAGCTTAGGGGACAGGGGAGAGACCCAGTACTTC. Its protein product is CASSLGDRGETQYF.

The chain uses TRBV28 and TRBJ1-3, with no clear D. This CDR3 comprises 15 residues. Germline CDR1 MDHEN, CDR2 SYDVKM. Trimming took off 6 bases at V and 0 bases at J, with 12 bases between the two ends. The CDR3 DNA reads TGTGCCAGCAGCGCTGTGAGCGGCTCTGGAAACACCATATATTTT. It codes for CASSAVSGSGNTIYF.

This clone has just a few counts. V is TRBV5-4 and J is TRBJ1-1; D unresolved. Germline CDR1 and CDR2: SGHNT and YYREEE (reference sequence). CDR3 size: 12 residues. The V and J ends lost 4 bases and 4 bases respectively, with 8 bases between them. The CDR3 loop reads CASSRRSTEAFF. In DNA form, the CDR3 reads TGTGCCAGCAGCCGACGGAGCACTGAAGCTTTCTTT.